Given below is one T cell receptor beta chain in context. This clonotype was detected many times. The clone's antigen remains unknown. No much larger clone is present one base from it, and per-base qualities are unavailable. The CDR3 numbers 15 residues from cysteine through phenylalanine. Kept here is only the CDR3 DNA, which spans 45 bases and is read in frame from base 1. From a lookup of the germline V gene, CDR1 and CDR2 are MNHEY and SVGEGT. Germline trimming: 2 bases from V, 5 bases from J; junction bases outside gene matches: 8. This specimen comes from a study of Graves' ophthalmopathy and Graves' hyperthyroidism (dated by TCRdb to the late 2010s). Concerning the study at large: Peripheral blood was collected at initial diagnosis, prior to any treatment. In total, approximately 140 blood samples were TCR-sequenced: approximately 42 ophthalmopathy, approximately 75 hyperthyroidism and some 17 hyperthyroidism-to-ophthalmopathy patients. In five or six hyperthyroidism patients, the T-cell repertoires found in thyroid tissue were compared with those found in blood. Following sampling, methimazole starting at 30 mg daily was administered to hyperthyroidism patients, and high-dose intravenous methylprednisolone was administered to ophthalmopathy patients. An independent validation cohort comprised some 19 hyperthyroidism patients and 15 to 17 patients who later progressed from hyperthyroidism to ophthalmopathy. The study used signatures of the TCR beta repertoire to tell Graves' ophthalmopathy apart from Graves' hyperthyroidism and to predict which patients would progress to ophthalmopathy. For training and testing, the 100 or so patients in the discovery cohort were randomly divided in a 7:3 ratio. To explore V-J signatures that distinguish ophthalmopathy from hyperthyroidism, a discovery set of around 100 patients was enrolled, made up of 40 to 45 with ophthalmopathy and 57 with stable hyperthyroidism. Study-wide findings and limitations: Ophthalmopathy was separated from stable hyperthyroidism by the 13-signature model with 85% to 90% sensitivity and about 81% specificity in cross-validation and with 80%/75% in the test set. In validation, the model predicted ophthalmopathy progression with less than 71% sensitivity and 72.22% specificity; some twelve predicted patients were CT-confirmed with GO in a median of around 6.5 months. No statistical method was used to predetermine the sample size, and group allocation was not hidden from the investigators. Most expanded thyroid clonotypes with frequency above 0.001 were also detected in blood, suggesting blood repertoires may reflect the thyroid immune response.

Ophthalmopathy patients were characterized by moderately to severely active disease, a Clinical Activity Score of at least 3, a NOSPECS grade of at least 4, and a disease duration under 3 months. Patients with other autoimmune diseases, uncontrolled infections, pregnancy or lactation were excluded from the study. Clinical symptoms, serum thyroxine, TRAb, thyroid ultrasound and orbital computed tomography formed the basis of the diagnosis. Ficoll-Paque density gradient centrifugation was used to isolate PBMCs from 9.5 to 10 ml of fresh peripheral blood. Total RNA was extracted using Trizol reagent, and RNA quality was checked on an Agilent 2100 Bioanalyzer. TCR beta CDR3 regions were amplified from RNA transcripts for repertoire sequencing. HTBI primers and the Qiagen OneStep RT-PCR kit were used in a first-round RT-PCR, which was followed by a second-round multiplex PCR, size selection and purification. Libraries were sequenced paired-end with 100 bp reads on an Illumina HiSeq2000. Turning to the authors' computational methods: SOAPnuke was used for read processing, and reads with adapters, uncalled bases, a mean Phred below 15, or no exact constant-primer or identifier match were discarded. High-quality paired reads were merged with COPE v1.2.5. Clonotypes were defined as unique nucleotide sequences and were aligned to IMGT TRB V, D and J references using MiTCR v1.1. Only V-J combinations with frequency above 0.0001 were analysed, covering over 99% of repertoires. For each V-J combination, a TCR clonal expansion and chaos score was defined as the ratio of F50 clonal expansion to chaos observed in the TCRdist matrix. Welch's t-statistics and random forest were used to narrow the features down to around twelve V-J combinations, which were then fed into a naive Bayes classifier. The similarity between thyroid and blood repertoires was quantified using the Morisita-Horn index. TCRdb reran the public reads through fastp at Q25 and MiXCR, keeping productive beta chains. CDR3 protein duplicates are merged, each entry listing the most common genes and DNA. TCRdb assigned the V and J calls; the authors' analysis was not used. For this sample there are approximately 460,000 distinct CDR3 sequences; approximately 15% appear just once. The biggest ten clones account for approximately 9.8% of the sample.

The specimen sequenced was blood. This clonotype was obtained from a woman in her twenties or thirties with Graves' ophthalmopathy. Donor details come from another sample of the same person, matched by shared clones. The rearrangement joined TRBV6-2 or TRBV6-3 to TRBJ1-2, and 7 junctional nucleotides match TRBD1. CDR3 region: CASSYVVTGLYGYTF. The DNA sequence is given as TGTGCCAGCAGTTACGTGGTGACAGGGCTTTATGGCTACACCTTC.